The sample holds many counts of the clone carrying this T cell receptor (beta chain). Time point indicated: newly diagnosed GD, antithyroid drugs for less than 3 months. PBMC-extracted RNA yielded the TCR library. CDR3 length: 14 residues. V shed 6 bases, J shed 7 bases, and the junction held 10 bases outside the gene matches. The sample belongs to a study of regulatory T cells in long-lasting Graves disease. Arm-PCR of CDR3 regions and iRepertoire HTBI primers were used to build TCR beta libraries. One entry per CDR3 protein results from TCRdb running MiXCR on the multiplex PCR reads. Seen here are around 360,000 distinct CDR3 sequences, roughly 15% observed once, and the top ten hold 20% to 25%. These data were likewise used in another study, on T cells in Graves' hyperthyroidism and ophthalmopathy.

This TCR was sampled from a woman between 18 and 29 years old with Graves disease. The J gene is TRBJ1-2, the V gene TRBV12-3 or TRBV12-4, with TRBD1 matching 8 bases. Here the sequenced sample was peripheral blood mononuclear cells (PBMCs), taken at new diagnosis, from a patient treated with antithyroid drugs. The chain's CDR3 is CASSPSRGHGGYTF. In DNA, the CDR3 is TGTGCCAGCAGCCCTTCCAGGGGGCATGGTGGCTACACCTTC.